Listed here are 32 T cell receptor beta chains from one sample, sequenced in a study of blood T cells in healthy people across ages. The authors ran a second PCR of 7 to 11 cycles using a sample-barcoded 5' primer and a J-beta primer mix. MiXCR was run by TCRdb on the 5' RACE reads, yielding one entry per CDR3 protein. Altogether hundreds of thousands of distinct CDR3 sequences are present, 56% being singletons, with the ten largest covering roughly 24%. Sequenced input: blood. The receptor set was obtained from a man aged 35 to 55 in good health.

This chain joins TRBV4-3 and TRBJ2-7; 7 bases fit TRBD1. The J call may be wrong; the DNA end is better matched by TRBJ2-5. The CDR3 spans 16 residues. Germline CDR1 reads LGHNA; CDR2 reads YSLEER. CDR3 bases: TGCGCCAGCAGCCAAGATTTACAGGGGCTGGGTGAGACCCAGTACTTC. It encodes CASSQDLQGLGETQYF.

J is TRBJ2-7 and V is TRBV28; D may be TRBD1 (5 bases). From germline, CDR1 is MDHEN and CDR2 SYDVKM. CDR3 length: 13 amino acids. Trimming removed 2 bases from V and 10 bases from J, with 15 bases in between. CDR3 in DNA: TGTGCCAGCAGTTTAGCGCTTACAGGAATACAGTACTTC. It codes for CASSLALTGIQYF.

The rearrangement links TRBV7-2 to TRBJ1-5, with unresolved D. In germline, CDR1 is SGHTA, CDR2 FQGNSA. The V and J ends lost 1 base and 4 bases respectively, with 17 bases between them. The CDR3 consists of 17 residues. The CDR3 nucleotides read TGTGCCAGCAGCTTAGTGCCCGCGGAGCTACTTAATCAGCCCCAGCATTTT. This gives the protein CASSLVPAELLNQPQHF.

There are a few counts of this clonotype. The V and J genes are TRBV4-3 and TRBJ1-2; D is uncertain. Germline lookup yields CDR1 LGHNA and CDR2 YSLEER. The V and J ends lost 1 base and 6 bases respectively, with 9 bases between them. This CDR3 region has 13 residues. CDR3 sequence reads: CASSQVGRNGYTF. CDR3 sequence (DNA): TGCGCCAGCAGCCAAGTGGGTCGCAATGGCTACACCTTC.

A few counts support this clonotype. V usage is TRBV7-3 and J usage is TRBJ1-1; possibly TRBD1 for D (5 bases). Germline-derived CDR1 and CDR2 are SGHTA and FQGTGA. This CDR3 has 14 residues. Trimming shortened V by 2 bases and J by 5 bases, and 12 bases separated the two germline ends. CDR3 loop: CASSLDSSKTEAFF. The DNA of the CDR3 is TGTGCCAGCAGCTTAGACAGTTCGAAGACTGAAGCTTTCTTT. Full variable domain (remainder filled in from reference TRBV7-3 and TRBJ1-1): GAGVSQTPSNKVTEKGKYVELRCDPISGHTALYWYRQSLGQGPEFLIYFQGTGAADDSGLPNDRFFAVRPEGSVSTLKIQRTERGDSAVYLCASSLDSSKTEAFFGQGTRLTVV.

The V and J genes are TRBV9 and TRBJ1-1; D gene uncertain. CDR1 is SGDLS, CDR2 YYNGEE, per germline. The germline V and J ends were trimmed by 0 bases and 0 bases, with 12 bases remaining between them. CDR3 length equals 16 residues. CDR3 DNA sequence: TGTGCCAGCAGCGTAGGGACCCAAACGATGAACACTGAAGCTTTCTTT. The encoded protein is CASSVGTQTMNTEAFF.

The CDR3 loop reads CASSPRDRVGVDIQYF. DNA of the CDR3: TGTGCCAGCAGCCCGAGAGATAGGGTTGGGGTCGACATTCAGTACTTC. The J gene is TRBJ2-4, the V gene TRBV3-1; D uncertain. This CDR3 region has 16 residues. Trimming pared 4 bases from V and 8 bases from J, leaving 21 bases between. From germline, CDR1 is LGHDT and CDR2 YNNKEL (reference sequence). The entire variable domain, with the rest obtained from reference TRBV3-1 and TRBJ2-4, is as follows: DTAVSQTPKYLVTQMGNDKSIKCEQNLGHDTMYWYKQDSKKFLKIMFSYNNKELIINETVPNRFSPKSPDKAHLNLHINSLELGDSAVYFCASSPRDRVGVDIQYFGAGTRLSVL.

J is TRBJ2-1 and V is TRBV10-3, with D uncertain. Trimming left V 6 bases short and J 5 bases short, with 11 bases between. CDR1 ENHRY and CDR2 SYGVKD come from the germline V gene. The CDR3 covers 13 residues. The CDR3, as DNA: TGTGCCATCAGAATTGCCCATGACAATGAGCAGTTCTTC. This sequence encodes CAIRIAHDNEQFF.

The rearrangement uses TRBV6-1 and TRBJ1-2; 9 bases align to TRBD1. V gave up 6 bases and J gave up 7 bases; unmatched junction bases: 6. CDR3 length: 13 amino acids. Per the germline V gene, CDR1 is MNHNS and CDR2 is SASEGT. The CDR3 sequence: CASRRQGVRGYTF. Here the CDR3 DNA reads TGTGCCAGCAGGAGACAGGGGGTTCGTGGCTACACCTTC.

The CDR3: CASSQELLSYNEQFF. In DNA, the CDR3 is TGTGCCAGCAGCCAGGAACTACTATCCTACAATGAGCAGTTCTTC. The chain combines TRBV4-2 with TRBJ2-1; D is unclear. Germline values: CDR1 LGHNA, CDR2 YNFKEQ. V lost 3 bases, J lost 1 base, and 10 bases lay in between. This CDR3 is 15 amino acids long.

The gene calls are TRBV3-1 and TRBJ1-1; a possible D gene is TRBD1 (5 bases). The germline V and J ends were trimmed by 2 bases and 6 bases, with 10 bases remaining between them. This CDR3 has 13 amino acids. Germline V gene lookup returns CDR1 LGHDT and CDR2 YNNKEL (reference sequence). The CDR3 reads CASSQQGYSEAFF. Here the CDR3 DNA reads TGTGCCAGCAGCCAACAGGGTTACTCTGAAGCTTTCTTT.

Here the CDR3 reads CAWSPGNYGYTF. The CDR3, as DNA: TGTGCCTGGAGTCCGGGGAACTATGGCTACACCTTC. The rearrangement uses TRBV30 and TRBJ1-2, with D unclear. Trimming pared 2 bases from V and 2 bases from J, leaving 6 bases between. Germline CDR1 reads GTSNPN; CDR2 reads SVGIG (reference sequence). The CDR3 contains 12 residues. The full variable domain, in which reference TRBV30 and TRBJ1-2 provide the parts outside the CDR3, is SQTIHQWPATLVQPVGSPLSLECTVEGTSNPNLYWYRQAAGRGLQLLFYSVGIGQISSEVPQNLSASRPQDRQFILSSKKLLLSDSGFYLCAWSPGNYGYTFGSGTRLTVV.

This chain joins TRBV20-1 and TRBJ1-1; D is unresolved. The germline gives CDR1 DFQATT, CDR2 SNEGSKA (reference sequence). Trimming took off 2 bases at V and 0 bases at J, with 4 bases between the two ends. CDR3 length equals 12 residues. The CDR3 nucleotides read TGCAGTGCTAGAAGAGTGAACACTGAAGCTTTCTTT. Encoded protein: CSARRVNTEAFF.

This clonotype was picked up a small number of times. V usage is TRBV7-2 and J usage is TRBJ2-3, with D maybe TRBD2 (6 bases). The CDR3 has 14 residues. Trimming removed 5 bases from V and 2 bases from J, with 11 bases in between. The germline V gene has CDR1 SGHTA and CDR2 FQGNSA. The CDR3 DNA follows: TGTGCCAGCAGCCCGGGGGTAACCACAGATACGCAGTATTTT. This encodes CASSPGVTTDTQYF.

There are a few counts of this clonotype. The CDR3 DNA is TGTGCCAGCAGCCAATATCGGGAAGTGTCGGATACGCAGTATTTT. Protein: CASSQYREVSDTQYF. J is TRBJ2-3 and V is TRBV4-2; a weak D match, TRBD2 (5 bases). The CDR3 has 15 amino acids. The V end lost 2 bases, the J end lost 6 bases, and 15 bases lay between the germline ends. From germline, CDR1 is LGHNA and CDR2 YNFKEQ.

CDR3 nucleotide sequence: TGTGCCAGCTCCAACCCTAGCGGGGACACAGATACGCAGTATTTT. Its protein is CASSNPSGDTDTQYF. The chain carries TRBV12-3 or TRBV12-4 and TRBJ2-3; TRBD2 matches at 9 bases. The CDR3 loop spans 15 amino acids. Trimming at V came to 8 bases and at J to 2 bases, leaving 8 bases not matched to a gene.

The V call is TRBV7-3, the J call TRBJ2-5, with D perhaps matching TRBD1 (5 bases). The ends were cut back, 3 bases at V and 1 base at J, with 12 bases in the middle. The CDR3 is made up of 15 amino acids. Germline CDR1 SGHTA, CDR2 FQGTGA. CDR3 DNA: TGTGCCAGCAGCTTTGGCAGGGCGCCCCAAGAGACCCAGTACTTC. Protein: CASSFGRAPQETQYF.

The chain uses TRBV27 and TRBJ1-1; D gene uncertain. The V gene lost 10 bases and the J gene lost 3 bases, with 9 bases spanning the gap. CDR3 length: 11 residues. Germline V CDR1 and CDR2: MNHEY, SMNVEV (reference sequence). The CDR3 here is CATMGYTEAFF. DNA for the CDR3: TGTGCCACCATGGGGTACACTGAAGCTTTCTTT.

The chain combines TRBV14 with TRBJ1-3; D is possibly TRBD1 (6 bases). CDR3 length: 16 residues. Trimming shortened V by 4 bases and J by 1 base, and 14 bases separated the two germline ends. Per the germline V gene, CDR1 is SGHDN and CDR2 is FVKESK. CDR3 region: CASSRNRAASGNTIYF. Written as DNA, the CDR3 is TGTGCCAGCAGCCGGAACAGGGCGGCTTCTGGAAACACCATATATTTT.

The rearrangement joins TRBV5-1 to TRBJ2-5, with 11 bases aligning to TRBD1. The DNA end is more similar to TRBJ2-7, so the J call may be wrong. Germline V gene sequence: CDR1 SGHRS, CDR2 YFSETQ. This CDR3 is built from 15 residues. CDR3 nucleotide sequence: TGCGCCAGCAGCTTCTTTGGACAGGGGGCAAACGAGCAGTACTTC. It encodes CASSFFGQGANEQYF.

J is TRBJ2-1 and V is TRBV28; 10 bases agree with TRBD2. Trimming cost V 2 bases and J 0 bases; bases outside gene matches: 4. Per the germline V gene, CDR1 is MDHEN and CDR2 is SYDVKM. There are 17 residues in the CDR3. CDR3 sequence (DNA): TGTGCCAGCAGTTTACTCCCTAGCGGGAGCTCCTACAATGAGCAGTTCTTC. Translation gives CASSLLPSGSSYNEQFF.

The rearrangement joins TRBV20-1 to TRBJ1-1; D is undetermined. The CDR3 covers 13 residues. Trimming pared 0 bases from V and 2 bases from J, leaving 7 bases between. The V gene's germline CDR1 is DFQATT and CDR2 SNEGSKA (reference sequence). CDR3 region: CSARDASNTEAFF. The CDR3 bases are TGCAGTGCTAGAGACGCGTCAAACACTGAAGCTTTCTTT.

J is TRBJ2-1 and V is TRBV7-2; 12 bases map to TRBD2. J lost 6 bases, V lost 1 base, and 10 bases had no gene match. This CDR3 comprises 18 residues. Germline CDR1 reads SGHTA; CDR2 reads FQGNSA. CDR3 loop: CASSLDGTSGPGGNEQFF. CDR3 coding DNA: TGTGCCAGCAGCTTAGATGGGACTAGCGGGCCGGGGGGCAATGAGCAGTTCTTC.

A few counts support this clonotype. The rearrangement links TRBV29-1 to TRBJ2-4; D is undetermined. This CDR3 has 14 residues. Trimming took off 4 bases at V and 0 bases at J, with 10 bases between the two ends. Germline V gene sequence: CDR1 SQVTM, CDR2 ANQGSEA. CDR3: CSVGLGLAKNIQYF. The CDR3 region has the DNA TGCAGCGTTGGGCTGGGTCTAGCCAAAAACATTCAGTACTTC. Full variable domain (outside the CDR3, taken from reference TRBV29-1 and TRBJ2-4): SAVISQKPSRDICQRGTSLTIQCQVDSQVTMMFWYRQQPGQSLTLIATANQGSEATYESGFVIDKFPISRPNLTFSTLTVSNMSPEDSSIYLCSVGLGLAKNIQYFGAGTRLSVL.

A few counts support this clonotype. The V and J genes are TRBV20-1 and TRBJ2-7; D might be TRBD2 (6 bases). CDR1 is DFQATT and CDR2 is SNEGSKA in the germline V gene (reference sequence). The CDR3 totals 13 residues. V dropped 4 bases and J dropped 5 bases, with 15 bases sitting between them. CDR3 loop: CSAIKEGRDEQYF. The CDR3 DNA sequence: TGCAGTGCTATTAAGGAGGGACGCGACGAGCAGTACTTC.

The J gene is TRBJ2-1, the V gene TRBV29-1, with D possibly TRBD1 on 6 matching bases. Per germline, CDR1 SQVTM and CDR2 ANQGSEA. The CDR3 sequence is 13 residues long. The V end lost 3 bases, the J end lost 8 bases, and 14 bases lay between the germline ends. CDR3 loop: CSVDEQGFYEQFF. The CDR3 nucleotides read TGCAGCGTTGACGAACAGGGTTTTTATGAGCAGTTCTTC.

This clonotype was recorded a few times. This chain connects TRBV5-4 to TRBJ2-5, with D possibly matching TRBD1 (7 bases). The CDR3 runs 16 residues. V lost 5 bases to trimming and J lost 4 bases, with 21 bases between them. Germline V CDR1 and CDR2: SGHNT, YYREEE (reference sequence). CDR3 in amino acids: CASSTGGGSSVETQYF. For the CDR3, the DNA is TGTGCCAGCAGTACTGGAGGGGGCTCTTCTGTAGAGACCCAGTACTTC.

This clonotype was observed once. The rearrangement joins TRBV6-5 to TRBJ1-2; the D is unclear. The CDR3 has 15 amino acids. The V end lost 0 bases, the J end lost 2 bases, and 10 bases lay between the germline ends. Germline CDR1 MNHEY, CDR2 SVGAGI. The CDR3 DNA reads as TGTGCCAGCAGTTACTCCTCGGCAGGAAACTATGGCTACACCTTC. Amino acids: CASSYSSAGNYGYTF.

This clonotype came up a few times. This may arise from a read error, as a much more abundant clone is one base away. The DNA for the CDR3 is TGCAGTGCTTGGACGAGCGGGAGAGATGACGAGCAGTACTTC. As protein: CSAWTSGRDDEQYF. This chain links TRBV20-1 with TRBJ2-7; 8 nucleotides align to TRBD2. Looked up from germline, CDR1 is DFQATT and CDR2 is SNEGSKA (reference sequence). The CDR3 totals 14 residues. Trimming removed 5 bases from V and 5 bases from J; junction bases left unmatched: 11.

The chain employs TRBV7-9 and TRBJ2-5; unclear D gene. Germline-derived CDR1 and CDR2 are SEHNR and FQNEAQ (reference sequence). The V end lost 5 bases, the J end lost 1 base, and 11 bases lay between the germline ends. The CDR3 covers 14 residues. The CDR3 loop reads CASSPTTTQETQYF. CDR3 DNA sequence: TGTGCCAGCAGCCCCACGACCACCCAAGAGACCCAGTACTTC.

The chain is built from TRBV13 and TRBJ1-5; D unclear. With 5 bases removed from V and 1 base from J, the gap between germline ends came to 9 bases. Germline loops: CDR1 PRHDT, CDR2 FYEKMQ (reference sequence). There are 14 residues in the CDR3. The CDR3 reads CASSGGRSNQPQHF. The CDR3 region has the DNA TGTGCCAGCAGCGGAGGTCGCAGCAATCAGCCCCAGCATTTT.

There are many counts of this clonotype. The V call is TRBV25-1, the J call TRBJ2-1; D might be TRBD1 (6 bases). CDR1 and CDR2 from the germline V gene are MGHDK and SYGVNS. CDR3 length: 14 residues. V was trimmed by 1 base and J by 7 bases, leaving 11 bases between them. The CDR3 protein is CASSESVRGNEQFF. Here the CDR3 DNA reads TGTGCCAGCAGTGAATCGGTTAGGGGGAATGAGCAGTTCTTC. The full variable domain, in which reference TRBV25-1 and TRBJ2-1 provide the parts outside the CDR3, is EADIYQTPRYLVIGTGKKITLECSQTMGHDKMYWYQQDPGMELHLIHYSYGVNSTEKGDLSSESTVSRIRTEHFPLTLESARPSHTSQYLCASSESVRGNEQFFGPGTRLTVL.